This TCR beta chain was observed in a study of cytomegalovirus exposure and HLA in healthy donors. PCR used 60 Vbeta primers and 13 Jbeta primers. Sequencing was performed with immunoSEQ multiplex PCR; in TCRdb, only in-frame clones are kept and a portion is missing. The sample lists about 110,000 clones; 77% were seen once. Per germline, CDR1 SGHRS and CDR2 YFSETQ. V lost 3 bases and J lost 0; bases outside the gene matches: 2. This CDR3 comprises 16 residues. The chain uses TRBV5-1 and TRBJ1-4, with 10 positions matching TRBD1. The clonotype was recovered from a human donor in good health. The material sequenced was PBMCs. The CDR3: CASSSDRGTTNEKLFF. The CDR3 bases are TGCGCCAGCAGCTCGGACAGGGGGACAACTAATGAAAAACTGTTTTTT.